Shown below are 5 T cell receptor beta chains from a single sample sequenced in a study of T cell responses to AZD1222 COVID-19 vaccine. The data were produced by immunoSEQ multiplex PCR, yet TCRdb's version contains in-frame clones alone and is incomplete. The sample lists 83,000 or so clones, around nine tenths occurring once. The sequenced sample was peripheral blood, obtained 28 days after the second AZD1222 dose. The receptors stem from an adult who received the AZD1222 COVID-19 vaccine.

V gene TRBV12-3 or TRBV12-4 combines with J gene TRBJ2-7; the D is unclear. This CDR3 spans 11 amino acids. The V gene lost 6 bases and the J gene lost 4 bases, with 7 bases spanning the gap. CDR3 region: CASSSRYEQYF. CDR3 nucleotide sequence: TGTGCCAGCAGCTCTCGTTACGAGCAGTACTTC.

This rearrangement joins TRBV28 to TRBJ2-1, with unresolved D. The CDR3 is 14 amino acids. The V end was cut by 5 bases, the J end by 0 bases, with 8 bases between. The germline V gene encodes CDR1 MDHEN and CDR2 SYDVKM. CDR3 DNA: TGTGCCAGCAGTCCACCGGACTCCTACAATGAGCAGTTCTTC. Protein: CASSPPDSYNEQFF.

This chain joins TRBV6-5 and TRBJ1-1, with 8 bases lining up with TRBD1. This CDR3 spans 14 amino acids. From germline, CDR1 is MNHEY and CDR2 SVGAGI. Germline trimming cut 5 bases from V and 1 base from J; bases unmatched to any gene: 3. CDR3 nucleotides: TGTGCCAGCAGTCCCGACAGGGGGAACACTGAAGCTTTCTTT. Its protein product is CASSPDRGNTEAFF.

The V call is TRBV7-6, the J call TRBJ1-3; D gene ambiguous. The CDR3 contains 17 residues. Per germline, CDR1 SGHVS and CDR2 FNYEAQ. V lost 1 base and J 0 bases, leaving 13 bases between the germline ends. In nucleotides, the CDR3 is TGTGCCAGCAGCTTAGGCTCACGTCCCAACTCTGGAAACACCATATATTTT. It yields the protein CASSLGSRPNSGNTIYF.

This chain connects TRBV6-5 to TRBJ2-1; 9 bases map to TRBD2. V gave up 11 bases and J gave up 4 bases; unmatched junction bases: 3. This CDR3 is 12 amino acids long. Germline V gene lookup returns CDR1 MNHEY and CDR2 SVGAGI. This CDR3 reads CARGGGYNEQFF. CDR3 coding DNA: TGTGCCCGCGGGGGGGGGTACAATGAGCAGTTCTTC.